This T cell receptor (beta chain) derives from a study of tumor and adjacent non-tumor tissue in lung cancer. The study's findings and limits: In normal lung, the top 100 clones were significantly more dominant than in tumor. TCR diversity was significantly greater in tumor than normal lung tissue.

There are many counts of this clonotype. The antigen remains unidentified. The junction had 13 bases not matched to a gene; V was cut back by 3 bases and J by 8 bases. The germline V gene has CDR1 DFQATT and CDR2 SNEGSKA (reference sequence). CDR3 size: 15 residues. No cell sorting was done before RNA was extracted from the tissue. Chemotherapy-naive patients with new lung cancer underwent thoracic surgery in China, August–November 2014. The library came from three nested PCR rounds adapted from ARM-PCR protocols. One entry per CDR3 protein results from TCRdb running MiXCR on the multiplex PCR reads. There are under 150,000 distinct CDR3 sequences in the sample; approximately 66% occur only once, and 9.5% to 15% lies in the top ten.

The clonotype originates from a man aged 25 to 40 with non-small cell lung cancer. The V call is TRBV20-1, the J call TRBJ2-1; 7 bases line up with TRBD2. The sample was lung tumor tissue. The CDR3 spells CSASSLAVMWDEQFF. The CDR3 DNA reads TGCAGTGCTAGTTCGCTAGCGGTAATGTGGGATGAGCAGTTCTTC.